The clone carrying this TCR beta chain appeared a few times. The antigen is unknown. J was trimmed by 0 bases and V by 2 bases; bases with no gene match: 14. The CDR3 runs to 18 residues. The germline gives CDR1 DFQATT, CDR2 SNEGSKA (reference sequence). These data are taken from a study of blood T cells in healthy people across ages. Study conclusions and caveats: Not knowing donor CMV status may have confounded expanded clonotype changes.

Through a sample-barcoded 5' primer and a J-beta primer mix, a second PCR was run for roughly 6 to 12 cycles. Sequencing recovered at least 2.5 million CDR3-containing paired-end reads from each sample. TCRdb re-called the 5' RACE reads through MiXCR, storing one row per CDR3 protein. The repertoire holds about 1.7 million distinct CDR3 sequences, with over 25% as singletons. The source of this sequence is a woman in her 30s in good health. The specimen sequenced was blood. The chain recombines TRBV20-1 with TRBJ2-3; 7 nucleotides agree with TRBD2. In DNA, the CDR3 is TGCAGTGCTAGAAGTGGGGCTAGCGGACCCGTAAGCACAGATACGCAGTATTTT. It codes for CSARSGASGPVSTDTQYF.